The source of this TCR beta chain is a study of blood T cells in healthy people across ages (dated by TCRdb to between 2015 and 2016). For the wider study: In model experiments, roughly one uniquely barcoded TCR beta cDNA molecule per two T cells was captured by template switching. Using the same blood draw, the study looked at two additional independent replicas of 1 million unique cDNA reads for two donors, one aged 18 to 30 and the other aged 80 or older. Donors were grouped into four age groups: young (average approximately 15 years), middle-aged (around 39), aged (roughly 62) and long-lived (approximately 78). To track age-related changes in TCR beta repertoire diversity, the study relied on deep sequencing normalized with unique cDNA molecular identifiers. To avoid experimental bias, donors of different ages were randomly spread across the sequencing lanes.

As concerns this clonotype: Its antigen target is currently unknown. The sample holds no much larger clone one base away, and base qualities are not on file.

Libraries were prepared through 5' RACE. Data came from an Illumina HiSeq 2500. A second PCR of roughly 7 to 11 cycles was performed with a sample-barcoded 5' primer and a J-beta primer mix. Each TCR beta cDNA molecule received a unique molecular identifier from a template-switch 5' adaptor carrying 12 random nucleotides. At least 3 million CDR3-containing paired-end reads were obtained from each sample. All of the RNA was converted into first-strand cDNA using the Mint cDNA synthesis kit, with a TRBC-specific oligonucleotide serving as the primer. All cDNA was treated with uracil-DNA glycosylase and then went through a first 18-cycle PCR with the universal primers M1SS and BC2_uni_R. Under the source paper's analysis protocol: Each sample was normalized by randomly selecting 1 million high-quality reads, each carrying a distinct molecular identifier. Reads sharing molecular identifiers were discarded rather than binned into consensus sequences. MiTCR, with a Q25 quality threshold and the strictest error-elimination algorithm, was used for CDR3 identification, clonotype clustering and error correction. A nonparametric unseen species model with Euler transformation was used to estimate lower-bound total TCR beta diversity. In-frame beta chains were kept once TCRdb had trimmed the public reads at Q25 with fastp and called clones with MiXCR. Rows with one shared CDR3 protein collapse into an entry with the most common genes and DNA. The authors' filters were not applied to this entry. The sample profile shows about 970,000 distinct CDR3 sequences; just over 50% of them were found once. The leading ten clones occupy 20% to 25% of the sample.

The germline V end is reduced by 1 base and the J end by 15 bases; junction bases left unmatched: 11. The CDR3 has 14 amino acids, counting the end cysteine and phenylalanine. Solely the CDR3 DNA is kept, with 42 bases framed from the first base. Broader findings and caveats from the paper: Bulk unsorted PBMC profiling prevented conclusive comparison of naive and antigen-experienced compartments. Observed TCR beta diversity per million T cells fell roughly linearly with age, and a significant reduction was already apparent by age approximately 40. The CMV infection status of donors was not known, potentially confounding age-related changes in expanded clonotypes. Compared with the aged group, more naive CD4+ T cells, fewer expanded clones and increased TCR diversity were shown by the long-lived group, suggesting age selection. Estimates of total diversity based on one million sequenced T cells were regarded as lower bounds and as underestimates. The percentage of naive T cells measured by flow cytometry correlated strongly with observed TCR beta diversity.

Donors were under 40 systemically healthy Caucasian individuals from Russia aged roughly 6 to 95 years. Each donor gave 8.5 to 10 milliliters of peripheral blood, collected into EDTA-treated Vacutainer tubes. Ficoll-Paque density-gradient centrifugation was used to isolate PBMCs, with at least 6.5 million per sample. Trizol reagent was used to extract total RNA from PBMCs, with at least 6 micrograms per sample. For every donor, an aliquot of PBMCs went through flow cytometry to measure the percentages of naive CD45RAhigh/CD27high T cells. The sequence was obtained from a woman aged 55 to 70 in good health. The sample consisted of blood. The receptor chain draws on TRBV12-3 or TRBV12-4 and TRBJ2-1; 8 bases in between match TRBD1. The bases are TGTGCCAGCAGTTTAGGCCTGGTGACAGGGGCGTCGTTCTTC. Translated, it reads CASSLGLVTGASFF.